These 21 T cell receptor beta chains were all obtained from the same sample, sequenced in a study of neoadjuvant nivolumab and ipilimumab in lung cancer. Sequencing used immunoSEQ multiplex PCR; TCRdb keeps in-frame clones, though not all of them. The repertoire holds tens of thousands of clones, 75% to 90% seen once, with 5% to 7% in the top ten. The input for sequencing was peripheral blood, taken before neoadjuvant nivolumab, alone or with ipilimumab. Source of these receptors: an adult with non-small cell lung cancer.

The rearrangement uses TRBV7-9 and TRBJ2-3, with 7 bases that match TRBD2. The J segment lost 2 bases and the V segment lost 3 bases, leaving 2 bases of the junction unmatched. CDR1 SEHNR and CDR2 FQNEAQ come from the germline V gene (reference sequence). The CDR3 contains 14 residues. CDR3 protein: CASSFGLDTDTQYF. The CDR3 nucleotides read TGTGCCAGCAGCTTCGGACTAGACACAGATACGCAGTATTTT. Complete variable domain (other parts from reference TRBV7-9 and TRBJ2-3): DTGVSQNPRHKITKRGQNVTFRCDPISEHNRLYWYRQTLGQGPEFLTYFQNEAQLEKSRLLSDRFSAERPKGSFSTLEIQRTEQGDSAMYLCASSFGLDTDTQYFGPGTRLTVL.

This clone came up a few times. The DNA of the CDR3 is TGTGCCATCAGTGCCGCAGGGGTCGGGAACTACGAGCAGTACTTC. This translates into CAISAAGVGNYEQYF. The V and J genes are TRBV10-3 and TRBJ2-7, with a weak D call TRBD1 (6 bases). The CDR3 contains 15 residues. Germline loops: CDR1 ENHRY, CDR2 SYGVKD. V was pared by 4 bases and J by 3 bases, with 16 bases between.

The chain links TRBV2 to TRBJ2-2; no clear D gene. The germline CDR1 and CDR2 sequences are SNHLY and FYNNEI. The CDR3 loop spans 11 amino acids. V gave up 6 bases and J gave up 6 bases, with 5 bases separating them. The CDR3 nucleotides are TGTGCCAGCAGATTGTCCGGGGAGCTGTTTTTT. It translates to CASRLSGELFF.

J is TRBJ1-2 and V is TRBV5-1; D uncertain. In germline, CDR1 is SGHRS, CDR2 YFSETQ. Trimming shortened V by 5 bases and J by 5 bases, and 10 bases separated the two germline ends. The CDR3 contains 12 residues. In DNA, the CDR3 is TGCGCCAGCAGTTTAGACGGTTATGGCTACACCTTC. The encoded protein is CASSLDGYGYTF.

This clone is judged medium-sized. The CDR3 reads CATSRDERINQPQHF. CDR3 bases: TGTGCCACCAGCAGAGATGAACGGATCAATCAGCCCCAGCATTTT. The rearrangement joins TRBV15 to TRBJ1-5; D gene unclear. Trimming took off 0 bases at V and 3 bases at J, with 9 bases between the two ends. The germline CDR1 and CDR2 sequences are LNHNV and YYDKDF (reference sequence). The CDR3 sequence is 15 residues long. The full variable domain, in which reference TRBV15 and TRBJ1-5 provide the parts outside the CDR3, is DAMVIQNPRYQVTQFGKPVTLSCSQTLNHNVMYWYQQKSSQAPKLLFHYYDKDFNNEADTPDNFQSRRPNTSFCFLDIRSPGLGDTAMYLCATSRDERINQPQHFGDGTRLSIL.

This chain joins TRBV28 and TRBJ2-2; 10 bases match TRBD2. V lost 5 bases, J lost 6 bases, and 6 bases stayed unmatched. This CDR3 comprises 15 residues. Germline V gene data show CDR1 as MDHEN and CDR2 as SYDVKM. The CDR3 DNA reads TGTGCCAGCAGTCCTCCGGGACTAGCGTCCGGGGAGCTGTTTTTT. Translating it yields CASSPPGLASGELFF.

The CDR3 region has the DNA TGTGCCAGCAGCCAAGATACTAGCGGGGGGGCCACAGATACGCAGTATTTT. Translating gives CASSQDTSGGATDTQYF. The J gene is TRBJ2-3, the V gene TRBV4-2, with TRBD2 matching over 13 bases. From germline, CDR1 is LGHNA and CDR2 YNFKEQ. J was trimmed by 2 bases and V by 0 bases; bases with no gene match: 2. This CDR3 comprises 17 residues.

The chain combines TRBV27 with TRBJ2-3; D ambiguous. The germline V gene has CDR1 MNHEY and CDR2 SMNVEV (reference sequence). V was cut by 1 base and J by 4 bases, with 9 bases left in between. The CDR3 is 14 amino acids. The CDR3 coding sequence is TGTGCCAGCAGTTTATGGAGTAACGCAGATACGCAGTATTTT. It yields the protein CASSLWSNADTQYF.

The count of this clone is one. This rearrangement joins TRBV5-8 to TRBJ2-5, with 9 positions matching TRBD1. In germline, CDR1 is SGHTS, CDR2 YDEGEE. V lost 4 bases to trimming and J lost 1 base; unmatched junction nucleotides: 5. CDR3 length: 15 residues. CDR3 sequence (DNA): TGTGCCAGCAGCCCGGGACAGGGTCTCCAAGAGACCCAGTACTTC. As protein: CASSPGQGLQETQYF.

The CDR3 sequence: CASSLAASRTGELFF. The CDR3 nucleotides read TGCGCCAGCAGCTTGGCGGCCAGTCGGACCGGGGAGCTGTTTTTT. The chain is built from TRBV5-1 and TRBJ2-2; D remains ambiguous. V lost 0 bases and J 5 bases, leaving 11 bases between the germline ends. The CDR3 has 15 amino acids. The germline gives CDR1 SGHRS, CDR2 YFSETQ.

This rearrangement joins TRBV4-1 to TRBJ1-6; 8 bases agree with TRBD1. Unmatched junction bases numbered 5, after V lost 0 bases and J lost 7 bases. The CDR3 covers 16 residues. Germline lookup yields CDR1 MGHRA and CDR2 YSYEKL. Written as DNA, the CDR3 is TGCGCCAGCAGCCAAGATTGGCAGGGGGCCAATTCACCCCTCCACTTT. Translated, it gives CASSQDWQGANSPLHF.

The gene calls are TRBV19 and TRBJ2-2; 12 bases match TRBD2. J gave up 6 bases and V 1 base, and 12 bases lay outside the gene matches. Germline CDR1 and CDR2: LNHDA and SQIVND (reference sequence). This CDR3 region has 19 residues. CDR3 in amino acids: CASSIVSLAGGLYAGELFF. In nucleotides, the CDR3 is TGTGCCAGTAGTATAGTCTCCCTAGCGGGGGGGCTATACGCCGGGGAGCTGTTTTTT.

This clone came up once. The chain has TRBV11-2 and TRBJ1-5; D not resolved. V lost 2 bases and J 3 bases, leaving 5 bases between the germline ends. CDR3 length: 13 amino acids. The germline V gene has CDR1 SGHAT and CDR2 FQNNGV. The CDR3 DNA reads TGTGCCAGCAGCTTAAGCGACAATCAGCCCCAGCATTTT. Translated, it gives CASSLSDNQPQHF.

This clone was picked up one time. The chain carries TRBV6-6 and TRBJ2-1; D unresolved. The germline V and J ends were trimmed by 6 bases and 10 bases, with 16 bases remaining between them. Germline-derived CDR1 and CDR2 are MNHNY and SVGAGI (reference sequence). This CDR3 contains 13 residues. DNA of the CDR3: TGTGCCAGCAGCCCGGACGGAGTCCTGGAGCAGTTCTTC. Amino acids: CASSPDGVLEQFF.

CDR3 loop: CASSLGPLTMNTEAFF. The CDR3 DNA follows: TGCGCCAGCAGCCTTGGGCCCTTAACTATGAACACTGAAGCTTTCTTT. The chain joins TRBV4-1 to TRBJ1-1, with D unresolved. The CDR3 length is 16 residues. Germline values: CDR1 MGHRA, CDR2 YSYEKL. Trimming took 4 bases from V and 0 from J, leaving 15 bases between them.

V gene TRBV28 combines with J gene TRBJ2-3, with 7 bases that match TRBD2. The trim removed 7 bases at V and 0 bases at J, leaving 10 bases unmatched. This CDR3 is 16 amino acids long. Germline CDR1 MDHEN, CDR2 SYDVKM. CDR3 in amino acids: CASKTASGASTDTQYF. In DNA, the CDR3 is TGTGCCAGCAAAACTGCTAGCGGCGCTAGCACAGATACGCAGTATTTT.

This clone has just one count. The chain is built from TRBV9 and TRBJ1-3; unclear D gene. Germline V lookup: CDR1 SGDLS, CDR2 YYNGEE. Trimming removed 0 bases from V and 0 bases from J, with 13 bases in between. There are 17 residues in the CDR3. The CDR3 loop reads CASSVGVYTSSGNTIYF. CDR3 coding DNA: TGTGCCAGCAGCGTAGGCGTTTACACCAGCTCTGGAAACACCATATATTTT.

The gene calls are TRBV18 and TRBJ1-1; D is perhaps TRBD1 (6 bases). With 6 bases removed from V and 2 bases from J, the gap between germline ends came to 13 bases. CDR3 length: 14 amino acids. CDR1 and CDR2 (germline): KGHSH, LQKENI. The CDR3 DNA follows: TGTGCCAGCTCGCCGACGGGACAAAACACTGAAGCTTTCTTT. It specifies CASSPTGQNTEAFF. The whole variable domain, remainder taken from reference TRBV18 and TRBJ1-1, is NAGVMQNPRHLVRRRGQEARLRCSPMKGHSHVYWYRQLPEEGLKFMVYLQKENIIDESGMPKERFSAEFPKEGPSILRIQQVVRGDSAAYFCASSPTGQNTEAFFGQGTRLTVV.

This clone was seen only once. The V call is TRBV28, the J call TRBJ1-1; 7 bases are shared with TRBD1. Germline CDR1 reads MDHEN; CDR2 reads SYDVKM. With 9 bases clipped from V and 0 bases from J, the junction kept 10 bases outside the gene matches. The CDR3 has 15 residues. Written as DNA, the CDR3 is TGTGCCAGTTCGTACCCCGGGACAGTGAACACTGAAGCTTTCTTT. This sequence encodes CASSYPGTVNTEAFF.

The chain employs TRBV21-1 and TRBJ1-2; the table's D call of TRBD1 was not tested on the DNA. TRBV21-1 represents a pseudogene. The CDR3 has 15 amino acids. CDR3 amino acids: CASSKSGDRGDGYTF. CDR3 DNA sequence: TGTGCCAGCAGCAAATCCGGGGACAGGGGTGATGGCTACACCTTC.

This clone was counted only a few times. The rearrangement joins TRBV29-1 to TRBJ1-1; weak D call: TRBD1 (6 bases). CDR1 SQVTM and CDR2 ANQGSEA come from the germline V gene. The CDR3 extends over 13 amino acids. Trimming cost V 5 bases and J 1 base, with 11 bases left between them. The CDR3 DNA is TGCAGCGTTTCACAGGGAGCGAACACTGAAGCTTTCTTT. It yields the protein CSVSQGANTEAFF.